This is a list of T cell receptor beta chains from one sample in a study of patients and donors after allogeneic stem cell transplantation. TCRdb analysed the RT-PCR reads with MiXCR anew, one entry per CDR3 protein. In the table there are approximately 430,000 distinct CDR3 sequences, roughly 16% of which are singletons. Sequencing input: blood, either unsorted or a sorted T cell fraction (not recorded which). These receptors all stem from a human donor who was either an allogeneic HSCT recipient or a stem cell or donor lymphocyte infusion donor (not recorded which). It is not recorded whose cells these are; they may come from a transplant donor. Each CDR3 is given with its conserved first and last residue. A D gene is named only where the DNA matches it firmly. Some rows have no size entry. The others give once, few or many, or a class for an expanded clone.

>.|TRBJ2-2|.|TRBV6-5
TGTGCCAGCAGTTACTCGTTAATAGCGCGAGAGCTGTTTTTT
CASSYSLIARELFF
>.|TRBJ2-2|.|TRBV29-1
TGCAGCGCTACTACCAGGGGCAACACCGGGGAGCTGTTTTTT
CSATTRGNTGELFF
>.|TRBJ1-3|few|TRBV6-1
TGTGCCAGCAGCCTTACAGGGACAGGAAACACCATATATTTT
CASSLTGTGNTIYF
>.|TRBJ2-4|few|TRBV20-1
TGCAGTGCTAGCCCTACTAGAGCCAAAAACATTCAGTACTTC
CSASPTRAKNIQYF
>TRBD2|TRBJ2-1|many|TRBV6-2/TRBV6-3
TGTGCCAGCAGTTATGGGACTAGCGGGAGAGATGAGCAGTTCTTC
CASSYGTSGRDEQFF
>.|TRBJ1-2|few|TRBV7-2
TGTGCCAGCAGCTTACCCAGGGGCTATGGCTACACCTTC
CASSLPRGYGYTF
>TRBD2|TRBJ2-2|many|TRBV7-9
TGTGCCAGCAGCTTAGTTGGCGGGGGCACCGGGGAGCTGTTTTTT
CASSLVGGGTGELFF
>.|TRBJ2-3|.|TRBV27
TGTGCCAGCAGTTTATCGGGCAGGGTGACAGATACGCAGTATTTT
CASSLSGRVTDTQYF
>.|TRBJ2-1|few|TRBV20-1
TGCAGTGCCACCCTTTCGGGCCCGTCCTACAATGAGCAGTTCTTC
CSATLSGPSYNEQFF
>.|TRBJ2-5|.|TRBV12-3/TRBV12-4
TGTGCCAGCAGGGAGCGGCACCAAGAGACCCAGTACTTC
CASRERHQETQYF
>.|TRBJ2-3|few|TRBV5-1
TGCGCCAGTGGTGCCTCTAGCACAGATACGCAGTATTTT
CASGASSTDTQYF
>.|TRBJ1-5|.|TRBV20-1
TGCAGTGCTAGATTCGTAGATCAGCCCCAGCATTTT
CSARFVDQPQHF
>.|TRBJ1-4|many|TRBV4-3
TGCGCCAGCAAGTCAACGATGACAGCTGAAAAACTGTTTTTT
CASKSTMTAEKLFF
>.|TRBJ1-1|.|TRBV4-1
TGCGCCAGCAGCCCCCCGACAGGTTTGAGTATAGCTTTCTTT
CASSPPTGLSIAFF
>TRBD1|TRBJ2-5|.|TRBV3-1
TGTGCCAGCAGCCATCTTGACAGGGGAGAGACCCAGTACTTC
CASSHLDRGETQYF
>TRBD1|TRBJ2-7|few|TRBV24-1
TGTGCCACCAGTGATCCGAAGGGGGCGCGAGGCGAGCAGTACTTC
CATSDPKGARGEQYF
>.|TRBJ2-4|many|TRBV20-1
TGCAGTGCCTTGGGGGGCGGGGGCGTAGCCAAAAACATTCAGTACTTC
CSALGGGGVAKNIQYF
>.|TRBJ2-1|.|TRBV21-1
TGTGCCAGCAGCCACCCCGGTGACAGGGGCTCCTACAATGAGCAGTTCTTC
CASSHPGDRGSYNEQFF
>TRBD1|TRBJ2-7|few|TRBV20-1
TGCAGTGCTAGACTTGACAGGGGGGGGTACGAGCAGTACTTC
CSARLDRGGYEQYF
>TRBD1|TRBJ1-2|.|TRBV18
TGTGCCAGCTCACCCGCACCGGGACAGGGGTCTCCCTATGGCTACACCTTC
CASSPAPGQGSPYGYTF
>.|TRBJ2-2|.|TRBV3-1
TGTGCCAGCAGCCTCCCGGGCGGACAGCCCACCGGGGAGCTGTTTTTT
CASSLPGGQPTGELFF
>.|TRBJ2-7|few|TRBV4-1
TGCGCCAGCAGTACAGGAAGGGGGATCTCCTACGAGCAGTACTTC
CASSTGRGISYEQYF
>TRBD1|TRBJ1-6|.|TRBV20-1
TGCAGTGCTAGAGTTTCTCGACAGGGGAATTCACCCCTCCACTTT
CSARVSRQGNSPLHF
>TRBD1|TRBJ1-1|few|TRBV7-2
TGTGCCAGCAGCTGGGACAGGGGAGTCACTGAAGCTTTCTTT
CASSWDRGVTEAFF
>.|TRBJ2-3|few|TRBV30
TGTGCCTGGACTGAGGGGACCGGCACAGATACGCAGTATTTT
CAWTEGTGTDTQYF